The next 17 T cell receptor beta chains were all read from a single sample in a study of T cell repertoires in cytomegalovirus infection. No antigens are known for them. A single record per CDR3 protein comes from TCRdb applying MiXCR to the reads. The sample lists roughly 170,000 distinct CDR3 sequences, about a fifth occurring once. The sequences come from CD8+ T cells from cultured PBMCs, collected from culture after CMV antigen stimulation. The receptors here all came from a human donor in good health (CMV status not recorded). Some clones in this sample may be carry-over from other donors' samples.

This clonotype was counted only a few times. The chain recombines TRBV6-6 with TRBJ1-2, with D unresolved. V was cut by 0 bases and J by 4 bases, with 9 bases left in between. CDR3 length equals 14 residues. Germline CDR1 reads MNHNY; CDR2 reads SVGAGI (reference sequence). CDR3 bases: TGTGCCAGCAGTTACTCGTTGTCCGTCTATGGCTACACCTTC. The encoded protein is CASSYSLSVYGYTF.

The sample holds many counts of this clonotype. The chain employs TRBV27 and TRBJ2-2, with D perhaps matching TRBD1 or TRBD2 (5 bases each). CDR3 length: 16 amino acids. Trimming shortened V by 5 bases and J by 6 bases, and 19 bases separated the two germline ends. CDR1 is MNHEY, CDR2 SMNVEV, per germline (reference sequence). In DNA form, the CDR3 reads TGTGCCAGCAGTCCCTCGACAGCGTTGGGACCCGGGGAGCTGTTTTTT. Its protein product is CASSPSTALGPGELFF.

This chain connects TRBV7-2 to TRBJ2-7; 10 nucleotides align to TRBD2. This CDR3 is 15 amino acids long. V dropped 1 base and J dropped 6; count of bases not matched to a gene: 6. Per germline, CDR1 SGHTA and CDR2 FQGNSA. The chain's CDR3 is CASSLGLAGVIEQYF. CDR3 DNA: TGTGCCAGCAGCTTAGGTCTAGCGGGGGTTATCGAGCAGTACTTC.

The CDR3 nucleotides read TGTGCCAGCAGTACAGGGGGCTGGGACGCTGGGGCCAACGTCCTGACTTTC. Residues: CASSTGGWDAGANVLTF. The chain has TRBV27 and TRBJ2-6; 9 nucleotides match TRBD1. Germline CDR1 is MNHEY and CDR2 is SMNVEV (reference sequence). With 5 bases clipped from V and 2 bases from J, the junction kept 7 bases outside the gene matches. The CDR3 runs to 17 residues.

CDR3 sequence: CASSSRQGTGYGYTF. As DNA, the CDR3 is TGTGCCAGCAGCTCCAGACAGGGTACCGGCTATGGCTACACCTTC. The chain is built from TRBV7-9 and TRBJ1-2, with 7 bases lining up with TRBD1. The CDR3 totals 15 residues. V trimming: 4 bases; J trimming: 4 bases; junction bases outside the gene matches: 9. Germline V gives CDR1 SEHNR, CDR2 FQNEAQ (reference sequence).

V gene TRBV19 combines with J gene TRBJ2-3; tentative D call: TRBD2 (6 bases). The CDR3 is 16 residues long. Trimming removed 1 base at V and 0 bases at J, with 11 bases between. The germline V gene has CDR1 LNHDA and CDR2 SQIVND (reference sequence). CDR3 region: CASSIGRLASTDTQYF. CDR3 in DNA: TGTGCCAGTAGTATAGGCAGGCTAGCGAGCACAGATACGCAGTATTTT.

The chain carries TRBV7-2 and TRBJ2-1; TRBD1 aligns across 9 bases. This CDR3 region has 16 residues. Germline CDR1 SGHTA, CDR2 FQGNSA. V was clipped by 5 bases and J by 5 bases; unmatched bases: 10. The CDR3 DNA reads as TGTGCCAGCAGCCCCCGTAGGACAGGGGCGAACAATGAGCAGTTCTTC. Translated: CASSPRRTGANNEQFF.

A few counts support this clonotype. The chain couples TRBV4-3 to TRBJ1-2; 7 nucleotides agree with TRBD1. The CDR3 loop spans 16 amino acids. Unmatched junction bases numbered 13, after V lost 4 bases and J lost 5 bases. Germline V gives CDR1 LGHNA, CDR2 YSLEER. The CDR3, as DNA: TGCGCCAGCAGCCCCAGAGGAGGGGGCCACGAGTATGGCTACACCTTC. Protein sequence: CASSPRGGGHEYGYTF.

This clonotype was observed many times. A junction boundary mismatches the germline segment, possibly from a read error. The chain combines TRBV6-1 with TRBJ1-1; TRBD1 is a possible D gene (5 bases). Germline V gene data show CDR1 as MNHNS and CDR2 as SASEGT. There are 16 residues in the CDR3. The CDR3 reads CASSISGFWGNPEAFF. The CDR3 bases are TGTGCCAGCAGTATTTCGGGATTCTGGGGGAACCCTGAAGCTTTCTTT.

The table lists this clonotype with many counts. CDR3 DNA: TGCGCCAGCAGCCAACTTTGGAGGGACAAGGGTTTAGTTTCACCCCTCCACTTT. Encoded protein: CASSQLWRDKGLVSPLHF. The chain uses TRBV4-3 and TRBJ1-6, with D perhaps TRBD1 (6 bases). From germline, CDR1 is LGHNA and CDR2 YSLEER. V lost 2 bases, J lost 9 bases, and 23 bases lay in between. The CDR3 consists of 18 residues.

This clonotype was seen a handful of times. CDR3 nucleotide sequence: TGTGCTAGTGGTTTGGTTCAGAGGAATGAGCAGTTCTTC. It is translated as CASGLVQRNEQFF. The chain couples TRBV12-5 to TRBJ2-1; D is ambiguous. The CDR3 has 13 residues. Germline V gives CDR1 LGHNT, CDR2 FRNRAP. The germline V and J ends were trimmed by 0 bases and 7 bases, with 7 bases remaining between them. Drawing the rest from reference TRBV12-5 and TRBJ2-1, the complete variable domain is DARVTQTPRHKVTEMGQEVTMRCQPILGHNTVFWYRQTMMQGLELLAYFRNRAPLDDSGMPKDRFSAEMPDATLATLKIQPSEPRDSAVYFCASGLVQRNEQFFGPGTRLTVL.

CDR3 nucleotides: TGTGCCAGCAGCCTATTCGTCAGGAAACCCCACGAGCAGTACTTC. Its translation is CASSLFVRKPHEQYF. The chain carries TRBV11-1 and TRBJ2-7; D gene uncertain. Germline CDR1 and CDR2: SGHAT and FQDESV (reference sequence). The CDR3 runs 15 residues. Trimming stripped 5 bases from V and 5 bases from J, with 19 bases between.

The sample holds a few counts of this clonotype. The chain joins TRBV7-9 to TRBJ1-4; D is ambiguous. Germline V gene lookup returns CDR1 SEHNR and CDR2 FQNEAQ (reference sequence). CDR3 length: 15 amino acids. Trimming left V 4 bases short and J 3 bases short, with 12 bases between. CDR3 sequence: CASSSSTAANEKLFF. The CDR3 region has the DNA TGTGCCAGCAGCTCCTCGACGGCGGCTAATGAAAAACTGTTTTTT.

The chain links TRBV12-3 or TRBV12-4 to TRBJ2-7; D is perhaps TRBD1 or TRBD2 (5 bases each). CDR3 length: 12 amino acids. Trimming cost V 5 bases and J 3 bases, with 8 bases left between them. This CDR3 reads CASSGTHYEQYF. The CDR3 nucleotides are TGTGCCAGCAGTGGGACGCACTACGAGCAGTACTTC.

This clonotype has a handful of counts. The chain links TRBV12-3 or TRBV12-4 to TRBJ2-2; TRBD2 aligns across 8 bases. Unmatched junction bases numbered 1, after V lost 2 bases and J lost 2 bases. The CDR3 has 15 amino acids. This chain's CDR3 is CASSLSGGNTGELFF. The CDR3, as DNA: TGTGCCAGCAGTTTAAGCGGGGGAAACACCGGGGAGCTGTTTTTT.

The table lists this clonotype with a few counts. J is TRBJ2-7 and V is TRBV4-1; 7 bases match TRBD1. The germline gives CDR1 MGHRA, CDR2 YSYEKL. V gave up 5 bases and J gave up 0 bases; unmatched junction bases: 7. The CDR3 runs 15 residues. The CDR3: CASSIEQGRSYEQYF. DNA of the CDR3: TGCGCCAGCAGCATCGAACAGGGGCGCTCCTACGAGCAGTACTTC.

This rearrangement joins TRBV6-1 to TRBJ2-7; 7 bases match TRBD1. The germline V gene encodes CDR1 MNHNS and CDR2 SASEGT. The CDR3 runs 12 residues. V lost 5 bases, J lost 5 bases, and 3 bases stayed unmatched. This CDR3 reads CASSSDRDEQYF. The CDR3 DNA reads as TGTGCCAGCAGTTCCGACAGGGACGAGCAGTACTTC.